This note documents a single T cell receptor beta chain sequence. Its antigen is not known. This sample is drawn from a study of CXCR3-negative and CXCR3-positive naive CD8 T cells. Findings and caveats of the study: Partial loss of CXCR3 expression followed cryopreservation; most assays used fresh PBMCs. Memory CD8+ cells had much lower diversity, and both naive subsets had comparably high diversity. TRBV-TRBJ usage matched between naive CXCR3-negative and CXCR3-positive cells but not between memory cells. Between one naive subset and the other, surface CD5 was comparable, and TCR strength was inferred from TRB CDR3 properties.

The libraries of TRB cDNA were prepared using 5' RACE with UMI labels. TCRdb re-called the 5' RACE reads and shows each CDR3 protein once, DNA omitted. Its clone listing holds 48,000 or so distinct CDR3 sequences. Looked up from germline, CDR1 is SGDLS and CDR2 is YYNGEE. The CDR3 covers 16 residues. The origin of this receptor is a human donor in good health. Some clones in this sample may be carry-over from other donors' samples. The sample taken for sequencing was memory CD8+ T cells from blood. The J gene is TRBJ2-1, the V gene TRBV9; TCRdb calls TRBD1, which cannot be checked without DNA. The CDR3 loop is CASSPIDRGAYNEQFF.